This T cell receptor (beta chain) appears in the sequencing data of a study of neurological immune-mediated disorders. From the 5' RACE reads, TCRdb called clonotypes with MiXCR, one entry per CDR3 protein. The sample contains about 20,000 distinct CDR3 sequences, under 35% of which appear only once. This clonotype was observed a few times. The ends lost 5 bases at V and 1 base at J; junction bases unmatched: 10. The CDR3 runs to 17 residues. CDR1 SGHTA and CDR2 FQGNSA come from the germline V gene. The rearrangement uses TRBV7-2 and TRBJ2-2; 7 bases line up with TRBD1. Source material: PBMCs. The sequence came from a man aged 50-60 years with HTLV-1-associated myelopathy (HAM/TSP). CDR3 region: CASSRRPGTVNTGELFF. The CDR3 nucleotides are TGTGCCAGCAGCAGACGCCCTGGGACAGTGAACACCGGGGAGCTGTTTTTT.